This paragraph reports one TCR beta chain. Its cognate antigen is unknown. The data stem from a study of OX40 agonist ivuxolimab in advanced cancers. Whole-study context: Partial responses were seen in three patients, one with hepatocellular carcinoma and two with cutaneous melanoma. Study-level results: The study found among the lowest clonal expansion in partial responders at 0.1-3.0 mg/kg. More expanded clones were found, on average, in CD8+ than in CD4+ T cells.

The CDR3 covers 15 residues. Germline V gives CDR1 SGDLS, CDR2 YYNGEE. V gave up 4 bases and J gave up 8 bases; unmatched junction bases: 11. The table came from immunoSEQ multiplex PCR; TCRdb's copy has only in-frame clones and leaves some out. Among about 140,000 clones listed, around 93% were seen once. V is TRBV9 and J is TRBJ1-4; 7 bases are a match to TRBD1. The source was CD4+ or CD8+ T cells sorted from blood, collected in a trial of the OX40 agonist ivuxolimab. The clonotype was recovered from an adult with an advanced solid tumor such as melanoma, head and neck, liver or kidney cancer. The CDR3 reads CASSPITGVREKLFF. The CDR3 DNA follows: TGTGCCAGCAGCCCGATTACAGGGGTACGGGAAAAACTGTTTTTT.